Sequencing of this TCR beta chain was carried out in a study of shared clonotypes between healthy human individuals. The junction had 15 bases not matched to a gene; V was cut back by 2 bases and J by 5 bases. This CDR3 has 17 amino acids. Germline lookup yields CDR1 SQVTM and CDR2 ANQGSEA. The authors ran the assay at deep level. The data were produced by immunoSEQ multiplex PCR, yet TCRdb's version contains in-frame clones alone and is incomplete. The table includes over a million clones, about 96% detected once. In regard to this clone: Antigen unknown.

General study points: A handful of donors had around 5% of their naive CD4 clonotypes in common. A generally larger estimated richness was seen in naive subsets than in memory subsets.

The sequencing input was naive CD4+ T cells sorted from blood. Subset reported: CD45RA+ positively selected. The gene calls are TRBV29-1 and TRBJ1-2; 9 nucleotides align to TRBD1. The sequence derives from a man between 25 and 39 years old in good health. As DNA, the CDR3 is TGCAGCGTTGAAAACCCACCACGCCGGGACAGGGATTATGGCTACACCTTC. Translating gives CSVENPPRRDRDYGYTF.